This TCR beta chain emerged from a study of OX40 agonist ivuxolimab in advanced cancers. Overall study: Patients with prior anti-PD-1, anti-PD-L1 or anti-CTLA-4 therapy were eligible; 40% had some.

Profiled with immunoSEQ multiplex PCR; TCRdb holds only in-frame clones, not every one. The table shows about 73,000 clones, with around nine tenths occurring only once. A history of autoimmune disease or systemic immunosuppression excluded patients. The TCR originated in an adult with an advanced solid tumor such as melanoma, head and neck, liver or kidney cancer. The material was CD4+ or CD8+ T cells sorted from blood, obtained in a trial of the OX40 agonist ivuxolimab.

The CDR3 protein is CASSLHLGTSGGAGTDTQYF. The CDR3 DNA sequence: TGTGCCAGCAGTCTTCACCTCGGGACTAGCGGGGGGGCTGGAACAGATACGCAGTATTTT. The V and J genes are TRBV27 and TRBJ2-3; 16 bases are a match to TRBD2. The CDR3 has 20 amino acids. Germline V CDR1 and CDR2: MNHEY, SMNVEV (reference sequence). The V and J ends lost 5 bases and 3 bases, in that order; junction bases with no gene match: 14.